These 20 T cell receptor beta chains originate from one sample sequenced in a study of T cell responses to AZD1222 COVID-19 vaccine. The protocol was immunoSEQ multiplex PCR, while the TCRdb copy is restricted to in-frame clones and leaves out a portion. The sample carries around 110,000 clones, 88% recorded once. Sequencing used peripheral blood, obtained on day 0 of AZD1222 vaccination. Receptors were obtained from an adult in good health.

The V call is TRBV4-3, the J call TRBJ2-3; no reliable D call. Germline CDR1 LGHNA, CDR2 YSLEER. V was pared by 3 bases and J by 0 bases, with 19 bases between. The CDR3 runs to 18 residues. In DNA, the CDR3 is TGCGCCAGCAGCCAGGATCTTGGCCGGAGATATAGCACAGATACGCAGTATTTT. Its protein product is CASSQDLGRRYSTDTQYF.

This chain uses TRBV5-1 with TRBJ1-2; 7 bases map to TRBD1. The CDR3 has 14 amino acids. Germline V gives CDR1 SGHRS, CDR2 YFSETQ. V shed 0 bases, J shed 5 bases, and the junction held 4 bases outside the gene matches. DNA for the CDR3: TGCGCCAGCAGCTTGGGACAGGGAGAGTATGGCTACACCTTC. It codes for CASSLGQGEYGYTF.

The J gene is TRBJ2-7, the V gene TRBV6-1; TRBD1 matches at 8 bases. After removal of 3 bases from V and 4 bases from J, the junction contained 5 bases not matched to a gene. CDR3 length equals 14 residues. Germline V gene data show CDR1 as MNHNS and CDR2 as SASEGT. The CDR3 bases are TGTGCCAGCAGTGAGCGACAGGGGCTATACGAGCAGTACTTC. This sequence encodes CASSERQGLYEQYF.

V is TRBV11-1 and J is TRBJ2-7; possible D gene TRBD1, 6 bases. V lost 5 bases, J lost 5 bases, and 10 bases lay in between. The CDR3 totals 12 residues. From germline, CDR1 is SGHAT and CDR2 FQDESV (reference sequence). Here the CDR3 DNA reads TGTGCCAGCAGCCCTAACAGGGACGAGCAGTACTTC. Encoded protein: CASSPNRDEQYF.

This chain uses TRBV9 with TRBJ1-5; D not resolved. CDR3 size: 14 residues. The germline gives CDR1 SGDLS, CDR2 YYNGEE. The V gene lost 4 bases and the J gene lost 2 bases, with 10 bases spanning the gap. The CDR3 sequence is CASSIGSGNQPQHF. In DNA form, the CDR3 reads TGTGCCAGCAGCATAGGGTCGGGCAATCAGCCCCAGCATTTT.

The chain recombines TRBV7-6 with TRBJ2-7; TRBD1 agrees at 10 bases. Unmatched junction bases numbered 6, after V lost 1 base and J lost 6 bases. The CDR3 sequence is 15 residues long. Germline loops: CDR1 SGHVS, CDR2 FNYEAQ. Here the CDR3 DNA reads TGTGCCAGCAGCTTAGGACAGGGGGCGGTGTTCGAGCAGTACTTC. Translating gives CASSLGQGAVFEQYF.

The rearrangement uses TRBV11-2 and TRBJ1-1, with 10 bases lining up with TRBD1. The germline gives CDR1 SGHAT, CDR2 FQNNGV. J was trimmed by 3 bases and V by 0 bases; bases with no gene match: 10. This CDR3 region has 18 residues. The CDR3 DNA sequence: TGTGCCAGCAGCTTAGATCCGGGACAGGGGTTATGGGACACTGAAGCTTTCTTT. It encodes CASSLDPGQGLWDTEAFF.

The rearrangement joins TRBV7-2 to TRBJ1-2; no definite D call. This CDR3 spans 15 amino acids. The V end lost 2 bases, the J end lost 0 bases, and 10 bases lay between the germline ends. Germline CDR1 SGHTA, CDR2 FQGNSA. Written as DNA, the CDR3 is TGTGCCAGCAGCTTAAACCGGGAGTCTAACTATGGCTACACCTTC. It codes for CASSLNRESNYGYTF.

The chain joins TRBV11-2 to TRBJ2-1, with 7 bases aligning to TRBD2. The CDR3 is 11 residues long. The V segment lost 7 bases and the J segment 9 bases; nucleotides outside the gene matches: 3. Germline V lookup: CDR1 SGHAT, CDR2 FQNNGV. The CDR3 reads CASTSGGEQFF. Written as DNA, the CDR3 is TGTGCCAGCACCTCGGGGGGTGAGCAGTTCTTC.

The table lists this clone with many counts. The rearrangement links TRBV5-1 to TRBJ2-2, with no clear D. Germline V lookup: CDR1 SGHRS, CDR2 YFSETQ. There are 15 residues in the CDR3. V lost 6 bases and J lost 1, with 13 bases in between. This CDR3 reads CASTLIGQNTGELFF. The CDR3 nucleotides read TGCGCCAGCACCCTGATTGGCCAGAACACCGGGGAGCTGTTTTTT.

The genes are TRBV6-5 and TRBJ2-1, with TRBD2 matching over 13 bases. This CDR3 comprises 15 residues. V lost 6 bases, J lost 9 bases, and 8 bases stayed unmatched. Germline V gene sequence: CDR1 MNHEY, CDR2 SVGAGI. In DNA, the CDR3 is TGTGCCAGCAGCCCGGGACTAGCGGGAAGCGGTGAGCAGTTCTTC. Its translation: CASSPGLAGSGEQFF.

The V call is TRBV6-1, the J call TRBJ1-3; TRBD1 is a possible D gene (6 bases). Germline V CDR1 and CDR2: MNHNS, SASEGT. The CDR3 runs to 16 residues. V lost 1 base and J lost 0, with 10 bases in between. The CDR3 DNA reads as TGTGCCAGCAGTGAAGGACAGGCGTTCTCTGGAAACACCATATATTTT. It codes for CASSEGQAFSGNTIYF.

The chain couples TRBV5-6 to TRBJ1-2, with TRBD1 matching 11 bases. This CDR3 has 15 residues. Germline V CDR1 and CDR2: SGHDT, YYEEEE. V lost 2 bases, J lost 4 bases, and 4 bases stayed unmatched. The CDR3 sequence: CASSFRTGGGYGYTF. For the CDR3, the DNA is TGTGCCAGCAGCTTCCGGACAGGGGGCGGCTATGGCTACACCTTC.

This clone was counted once. This chain links TRBV11-3 with TRBJ2-7; possibly TRBD2 for D (5 bases). CDR3 length: 13 residues. V lost 3 bases to trimming and J lost 6 bases, with 12 bases between them. Germline lookup yields CDR1 SGHNT and CDR2 YENEEA. For the CDR3, the DNA is TGTGCCAGCAGCTTCCGACCGGGGAGCGAGCAGTACTTC. Its translation is CASSFRPGSEQYF.

The chain combines TRBV7-3 with TRBJ1-1; D may be TRBD1 (6 bases). Germline V gene lookup returns CDR1 SGHTA and CDR2 FQGTGA. CDR3 size: 15 residues. Trimming stripped 2 bases from V and 2 bases from J, with 12 bases between. The CDR3 region is CASSLGSGGNTEAFF. The CDR3 DNA follows: TGTGCCAGCAGCTTAGGATCGGGGGGCAACACTGAAGCTTTCTTT. The complete variable domain, with remaining parts taken from reference TRBV7-3 and TRBJ1-1, reads GAGVSQTPSNKVTEKGKYVELRCDPISGHTALYWYRQSLGQGPEFLIYFQGTGAADDSGLPNDRFFAVRPEGSVSTLKIQRTERGDSAVYLCASSLGSGGNTEAFFGQGTRLTVV.

The V and J genes are TRBV5-1 and TRBJ2-5, with D perhaps matching TRBD1 (6 bases). The CDR3 is made up of 14 amino acids. Trimming pared 0 bases from V and 3 bases from J, leaving 9 bases between. CDR1 and CDR2 from the germline V gene are SGHRS and YFSETQ. CDR3 residues: CASSLEAGEETQYF. DNA of the CDR3: TGCGCCAGCAGCTTGGAGGCAGGGGAAGAGACCCAGTACTTC.

The CDR3: CASSLAGLNTEAFF. In DNA, the CDR3 is TGTGCCAGCAGTTTAGCAGGACTGAACACTGAAGCTTTCTTT. The V and J genes are TRBV27 and TRBJ1-1; D not resolved. Germline V CDR1 and CDR2: MNHEY, SMNVEV (reference sequence). The length of the CDR3 is 14 residues. The V end lost 2 bases, the J end lost 0 bases, and 7 bases lay between the germline ends.

The chain recombines TRBV11-3 with TRBJ2-5; D might be TRBD1 or TRBD2, each matching 6 bases. The V gene lost 4 bases and the J gene lost 2 bases, with 17 bases spanning the gap. This CDR3 contains 16 residues. Germline V gene lookup returns CDR1 SGHNT and CDR2 YENEEA. In nucleotides, the CDR3 is TGTGCCAGCAGCTCCCATAGCGGAGGACAGCAAGAGACCCAGTACTTC. As protein: CASSSHSGGQQETQYF.

The chain employs TRBV5-1 and TRBJ2-3; TRBD2 agrees at 9 bases. V shed 0 bases, J shed 3 bases, and the junction held 8 bases outside the gene matches. CDR3 length equals 17 residues. Germline CDR1 and CDR2: SGHRS and YFSETQ. Here the CDR3 reads CASSLGNSGRLTDTQYF. DNA of the CDR3: TGCGCCAGCAGCTTGGGGAACAGCGGGAGGTTGACAGATACGCAGTATTTT.

The CDR3 spells CATSDYRGGSTDTQYF. The CDR3 DNA sequence: TGTGCCACCAGTGACTACAGGGGTGGGAGCACAGATACGCAGTATTTT. The chain couples TRBV24-1 to TRBJ2-3; 7 positions agree with TRBD1. After removal of 4 bases from V and 0 bases from J, the junction contained 6 bases not matched to a gene. This CDR3 has 16 amino acids. Germline CDR1 and CDR2: KGHDR and SFDVKD.